Below, 32 T cell receptor beta chains from the same sample are listed, as sequenced in a study of blood T cell repertoires in COVID-19. Here immunoSEQ multiplex PCR was the method, and the copy in TCRdb shows in-frame clones only, minus some. The repertoire has about 260,000 clones, around 88% of them found once; the top ten carry around 1.3%. Sequencing was carried out using PBMCs or T cells enriched from blood (not recorded which). The receptor source for this set is a woman between 40 and 55 years old with acute COVID-19.

This sequence joins TRBV19 and TRBJ2-3; D perhaps matches TRBD1 (5 bases). In germline, CDR1 is LNHDA, CDR2 SQIVND (reference sequence). The CDR3 sequence is 14 residues long. The germline V and J ends were trimmed by 4 bases and 6 bases, with 14 bases remaining between them. The CDR3 coding sequence is TGTGCCAGTAGTAAGGACACGGATCGCGATACGCAGTATTTT. Encoded protein: CASSKDTDRDTQYF. The full variable domain, rest sourced from reference TRBV19 and TRBJ2-3, is DGGITQSPKYLFRKEGQNVTLSCEQNLNHDAMYWYRQDPGQGLRLIYYSQIVNDFQKGDIAEGYSVSREKKESFPLTVTSAQKNPTAFYLCASSKDTDRDTQYFGPGTRLTVL.

V usage is TRBV6-1 and J usage is TRBJ2-4, with D unclear. Germline V gene lookup returns CDR1 MNHNS and CDR2 SASEGT. V lost 1 base to trimming and J lost 0 bases, with 7 bases between them. The CDR3 contains 15 residues. As DNA, the CDR3 is TGTGCCAGCAGTGAAGGCGGTCTAGCCAAAAACATTCAGTACTTC. Translating it yields CASSEGGLAKNIQYF.

CDR3 in amino acids: CASSASPETQYF. CDR3 in DNA: TGTGCCAGTAGTGCTAGTCCAGAGACCCAGTACTTC. This chain joins TRBV19 and TRBJ2-5; D is ambiguous. There are 12 residues in the CDR3. CDR1 and CDR2 (germline): LNHDA, SQIVND (reference sequence). V was pared by 5 bases and J by 4 bases, with 8 bases between.

The rearrangement uses TRBV2 and TRBJ1-5; TRBD1 matches 7 bases. Trimming removed 6 bases from V and 4 bases from J; junction bases left unmatched: 24. CDR3 length: 20 amino acids. Per the germline V gene, CDR1 is SNHLY and CDR2 is FYNNEI. The chain's CDR3 is CASSKPTPSYRDRPNQPQHF. CDR3 coding DNA: TGTGCCAGCAGCAAACCCACACCCTCATACAGGGACAGACCGAATCAGCCCCAGCATTTT.

V gene TRBV12-3 or TRBV12-4 combines with J gene TRBJ2-5, with TRBD1 matching 7 bases. Germline trimming cut 6 bases from V and 4 bases from J; bases unmatched to any gene: 5. CDR3 length equals 13 residues. DNA of the CDR3: TGTGCCAGCAGCTCTACAGGGGCAGAGACCCAGTACTTC. As protein: CASSSTGAETQYF.

The genes are TRBV5-1 and TRBJ2-1; weak D call: TRBD2 (6 bases). The V and J ends lost 4 bases and 5 bases respectively, with 10 bases between them. CDR3 length: 13 amino acids. CDR1 and CDR2 (germline): SGHRS, YFSETQ. The CDR3 region has the DNA TGCGCCAGCAGCATAGCGGAACACAATGAGCAGTTCTTC. Translated: CASSIAEHNEQFF.

V gene TRBV19 combines with J gene TRBJ2-7; tentatively, D is TRBD1 (6 bases). The germline gives CDR1 LNHDA, CDR2 SQIVND (reference sequence). This CDR3 is built from 13 residues. Trimming removed 3 bases at V and 3 bases at J, with 9 bases between. Here the CDR3 DNA reads TGTGCCAGTAGTATTAACAGGGACTACGAGCAGTACTTC. Its protein is CASSINRDYEQYF.

This clone was picked up many times. The CDR3 coding sequence is TGTGCCAGCAGTGCCTGGACACTCCCTGGAAACACCATATATTTT. Translated: CASSAWTLPGNTIYF. This chain joins TRBV2 and TRBJ1-3, with D perhaps matching TRBD1 (5 bases). Germline lookup yields CDR1 SNHLY and CDR2 FYNNEI. The CDR3 is 15 residues long. V lost 4 bases and J lost 2, with 12 bases in between.

This chain links TRBV3-1 (or the pseudogene TRBV3-2) with TRBJ2-2; D gene ambiguous. The V gene's germline CDR1 is LGHDT and CDR2 YNNKEL (reference sequence). V dropped 0 bases and J dropped 4 bases, with 6 bases sitting between them. This CDR3 region has 14 residues. The CDR3: CASSQEASTGELFF. CDR3 in DNA: TGTGCCAGCAGCCAAGAGGCCTCCACCGGGGAGCTGTTTTTT.

This clone was picked up a small number of times. The chain employs TRBV28 and TRBJ1-1; D perhaps matches TRBD1 (5 bases). The CDR3 has 14 residues. Germline CDR1 is MDHEN and CDR2 is SYDVKM. The germline V and J ends were trimmed by 3 bases and 0 bases, with 8 bases remaining between them. Here the CDR3 reads CASSLSTVNTEAFF. The CDR3 DNA follows: TGTGCCAGCAGTTTGTCGACAGTGAACACTGAAGCTTTCTTT.

The chain joins TRBV19 to TRBJ2-1, with 16 bases identical to TRBD2. Germline V gene lookup returns CDR1 LNHDA and CDR2 SQIVND (reference sequence). This CDR3 region has 17 residues. V gave up 7 bases and J gave up 7 bases; unmatched junction bases: 10. This CDR3 reads CASKGRGLAGGLNEQFF. Here the CDR3 DNA reads TGTGCCAGTAAAGGCAGGGGACTAGCGGGAGGGTTAAATGAGCAGTTCTTC. Full variable domain (missing parts from reference TRBV19 and TRBJ2-1): DGGITQSPKYLFRKEGQNVTLSCEQNLNHDAMYWYRQDPGQGLRLIYYSQIVNDFQKGDIAEGYSVSREKKESFPLTVTSAQKNPTAFYLCASKGRGLAGGLNEQFFGPGTRLTVL.

The rearrangement joins TRBV18 to TRBJ1-2; 10 positions match TRBD1. V lost 5 bases to trimming and J lost 2 bases; unmatched junction nucleotides: 5. This CDR3 has 15 amino acids. Germline V gives CDR1 KGHSH, CDR2 LQKENI. The CDR3: CASSSGTGVNYGYTF. In DNA, the CDR3 is TGTGCCAGCTCATCTGGGACAGGGGTCAACTATGGCTACACCTTC.

The chain employs TRBV12-3 or TRBV12-4 and TRBJ1-1; the D is unclear. V was pared by 6 bases and J by 0 bases, with 5 bases between. This CDR3 comprises 12 residues. CDR3 in amino acids: CASRTMNTEAFF. CDR3 sequence (DNA): TGTGCCAGCAGGACAATGAACACTGAAGCTTTCTTT.

V and J are TRBV9 and TRBJ2-1; D is possibly TRBD2 (5 bases). Germline assignment: CDR1 SGDLS and CDR2 YYNGEE. CDR3 length: 14 residues. V lost 0 bases and J lost 6, with 10 bases in between. Here the CDR3 reads CASSVGLSGNEQFF. For the CDR3, the DNA is TGTGCCAGCAGCGTAGGACTCAGCGGCAATGAGCAGTTCTTC. The full variable domain, rest sourced from reference TRBV9 and TRBJ2-1, is DSGVTQTPKHLITATGQRVTLRCSPRSGDLSVYWYQQSLDQGLQFLIQYYNGEERAKGNILERFSAQQFPDLHSELNLSSLELGDSALYFCASSVGLSGNEQFFGPGTRLTVL.

The genes are TRBV2 and TRBJ1-1, with D perhaps matching TRBD1 (5 bases). CDR3 length: 14 amino acids. Per the germline V gene, CDR1 is SNHLY and CDR2 is FYNNEI. Trimming shortened V by 7 bases and J by 1 base, and 13 bases separated the two germline ends. CDR3 DNA: TGTGCCAGCATGAGGGACTCCGAGAACACTGAAGCTTTCTTT. It yields the protein CASMRDSENTEAFF. The variable domain in full, completed from reference TRBV2 and TRBJ1-1, reads EPEVTQTPSHQVTQMGQEVILRCVPISNHLYFYWYRQILGQKVEFLVSFYNNEISEKSEIFDDQFSVERPDGSNFTLKIRSTKLEDSAMYFCASMRDSENTEAFFGQGTRLTVV.

In this sample, this clone turned up once. The CDR3 DNA reads as TGCAGCGTTTCCCGCTCCGGGACAGCTAACTATGGCTACACCTTC. Its translation: CSVSRSGTANYGYTF. The chain joins TRBV29-1 to TRBJ1-2, with 7 nucleotides matching TRBD1. CDR1 is SQVTM, CDR2 ANQGSEA, per germline. The CDR3 covers 15 residues. The junction had 9 bases not matched to a gene; V was cut back by 5 bases and J by 0 bases.

This chain joins TRBV3-1 (or the pseudogene TRBV3-2) and TRBJ2-2; 7 positions match TRBD1. The CDR3 has 13 residues. Germline CDR1 and CDR2: LGHDT and YNNKEL (reference sequence). V was clipped by 4 bases and J by 7 bases; unmatched bases: 3. CDR3: CASSPAGGGELFF. DNA of the CDR3: TGTGCCAGCAGCCCAGCAGGGGGCGGGGAGCTGTTTTTT.

The chain joins TRBV24-1 to TRBJ2-7; 7 bases line up with TRBD1. Per germline, CDR1 KGHDR and CDR2 SFDVKD. There are 15 residues in the CDR3. V was clipped by 8 bases and J by 6 bases; unmatched bases: 15. The CDR3 region is CATTPGTVLRAEQYF. Here the CDR3 DNA reads TGTGCCACCACGCCCGGGACAGTGCTAAGGGCCGAGCAGTACTTC.

The chain couples TRBV21-1 to TRBJ1-1; the D segment call TRBD1 is taken from the table without a DNA check. TRBV21-1 is a pseudogene. This CDR3 comprises 16 residues. In DNA, the CDR3 is TGTGCCAGCAGCCTAGGGGATTTTCTCATGAACACTGAAGCTTTCTTT. It yields the protein CASSLGDFLMNTEAFF.

The chain links TRBV27 to TRBJ1-4; D may be TRBD1 (5 bases). V was pared by 6 bases and J by 4 bases, with 18 bases between. Germline CDR1 is MNHEY and CDR2 is SMNVEV (reference sequence). CDR3 size: 16 residues. The CDR3 reads CASRVTSGRGNEKLFF. The CDR3 bases are TGTGCCAGCAGGGTTACCTCGGGGCGGGGTAATGAAAAACTGTTTTTT.

This chain joins TRBV5-5 and TRBJ2-1; D is perhaps TRBD1 (6 bases). This CDR3 comprises 18 residues. Deletions cut 2 bases from V and 5 bases from J, with 23 bases between. Per the germline V gene, CDR1 is SGHKS and CDR2 is YYEKEE (reference sequence). CDR3 nucleotides: TGTGCCAGCAGCTTTAACTGGGTCGAGACAGGCACTAACAATGAGCAGTTCTTC. Its protein is CASSFNWVETGTNNEQFF.

This clone has just a few counts. This chain connects TRBV5-4 to TRBJ2-2, with 16 bases matching TRBD2. The CDR3 consists of 18 residues. Germline CDR1 is SGHNT and CDR2 is YYREEE (reference sequence). Trimming took 1 base from V and 6 from J; bases not matched to a gene: 6. CDR3 amino acids: CASSLLEGLAGGPGELFF. Here the CDR3 DNA reads TGTGCCAGCAGCTTGTTGGAGGGACTAGCGGGAGGGCCCGGGGAGCTGTTTTTT.

This chain's CDR3 is CASRATGSKHEQYF. In nucleotides, the CDR3 is TGTGCCAGCAGGGCGACAGGGTCTAAGCACGAGCAGTACTTC. The chain has TRBV6-5 and TRBJ2-7; 7 bases align to TRBD1. The J segment lost 5 bases and the V segment lost 6 bases, leaving 10 bases of the junction unmatched. CDR1 MNHEY and CDR2 SVGAGI come from the germline V gene. The CDR3 is 14 amino acids.

V is TRBV19 and J is TRBJ2-5; no reliable D call. V dropped 5 bases and J dropped 4 bases, with 11 bases sitting between them. This CDR3 has 13 residues. Germline lookup yields CDR1 LNHDA and CDR2 SQIVND (reference sequence). The DNA for the CDR3 is TGTGCCAGTAGTGGTATGTCCAGAGAGACCCAGTACTTC. This translates into CASSGMSRETQYF.

The chain has TRBV30 and TRBJ2-7; the D gene is possibly TRBD1 (6 bases). Germline V gene sequence: CDR1 GTSNPN, CDR2 SVGIG (reference sequence). V shed 1 base and J shed 4 bases, with 14 bases lying between them. This CDR3 is 14 amino acids long. The CDR3 DNA sequence: TGTGCCTGGAGTGGTGGGGGCCTCGAATACGAGCAGTACTTC. Its translation: CAWSGGGLEYEQYF.

The V call is TRBV19, the J call TRBJ1-5; 9 bases fit TRBD1. V shed 4 bases and J 5 bases; nucleotides not matched to a gene: 0. Germline V lookup: CDR1 LNHDA, CDR2 SQIVND (reference sequence). CDR3 size: 13 residues. Written as DNA, the CDR3 is TGTGCCAGTAGTAGGGACAGGGATCAGCCCCAGCATTTT. Encoded protein: CASSRDRDQPQHF. The full variable domain, with the rest looked up from reference TRBV19 and TRBJ1-5, is DGGITQSPKYLFRKEGQNVTLSCEQNLNHDAMYWYRQDPGQGLRLIYYSQIVNDFQKGDIAEGYSVSREKKESFPLTVTSAQKNPTAFYLCASSRDRDQPQHFGDGTRLSIL.

The V and J genes are TRBV11-2 and TRBJ1-2; the D gene is possibly TRBD1 (6 bases). The V and J ends lost 1 base and 0 bases respectively, with 18 bases between them. The length of the CDR3 is 18 residues. Germline lookup yields CDR1 SGHAT and CDR2 FQNNGV. The CDR3 sequence: CASSLGLRGSIANYGYTF. The CDR3 nucleotides read TGTGCCAGCAGCTTAGGGCTCAGGGGATCTATAGCTAACTATGGCTACACCTTC.

The chain employs TRBV14 and TRBJ1-2; D remains unclear. The CDR3 loop spans 13 amino acids. V dropped 0 bases and J dropped 4 bases, with 6 bases sitting between them. The germline CDR1 and CDR2 sequences are SGHDN and FVKESK. CDR3 in DNA: TGTGCCAGCAGCCAAGATCGGGGCTATGGCTACACCTTC. Residues: CASSQDRGYGYTF.

CDR3 in amino acids: CASSLTGAGGYGYTF. The CDR3 coding sequence is TGTGCCAGCAGCTTGACAGGGGCTGGAGGCTATGGCTACACCTTC. V gene TRBV5-4 combines with J gene TRBJ1-2, with 7 bases identical to TRBD1. The J segment lost 4 bases and the V segment lost 1 base, leaving 7 bases of the junction unmatched. Germline V gene sequence: CDR1 SGHNT, CDR2 YYREEE (reference sequence). This CDR3 is 15 amino acids long.

The CDR3 reads CASSWGHRGGQAFF. Here the CDR3 DNA reads TGTGCCAGCAGCTGGGGTCACAGGGGTGGACAGGCTTTCTTT. The chain is built from TRBV11-2 and TRBJ1-1; 7 bases are a match to TRBD1. V was clipped by 4 bases and J by 11 bases; unmatched bases: 13. The CDR3 is 14 residues long. CDR1 and CDR2 (germline): SGHAT, FQNNGV.

V usage is TRBV7-9 and J usage is TRBJ2-5, with TRBD1 matching 8 bases. The CDR3 loop spans 16 amino acids. Germline lookup yields CDR1 SEHNR and CDR2 FQNEAQ (reference sequence). V lost 5 bases to trimming and J lost 4 bases; unmatched junction nucleotides: 12. This CDR3 reads CASSRGQGASRETQYF. The CDR3, as DNA: TGTGCCAGCAGCCGCGGTCAGGGGGCCTCCCGAGAGACCCAGTACTTC.

The chain employs TRBV9 and TRBJ2-7; 8 bases map to TRBD1. Per the germline V gene, CDR1 is SGDLS and CDR2 is YYNGEE. There are 14 residues in the CDR3. Trimming cost V 2 bases and J 6 bases; bases outside gene matches: 7. The CDR3 DNA reads TGTGCCAGCAGCGTGGACAGGGTGCCTCGCGAGCAGTACTTC. Amino acid sequence: CASSVDRVPREQYF.